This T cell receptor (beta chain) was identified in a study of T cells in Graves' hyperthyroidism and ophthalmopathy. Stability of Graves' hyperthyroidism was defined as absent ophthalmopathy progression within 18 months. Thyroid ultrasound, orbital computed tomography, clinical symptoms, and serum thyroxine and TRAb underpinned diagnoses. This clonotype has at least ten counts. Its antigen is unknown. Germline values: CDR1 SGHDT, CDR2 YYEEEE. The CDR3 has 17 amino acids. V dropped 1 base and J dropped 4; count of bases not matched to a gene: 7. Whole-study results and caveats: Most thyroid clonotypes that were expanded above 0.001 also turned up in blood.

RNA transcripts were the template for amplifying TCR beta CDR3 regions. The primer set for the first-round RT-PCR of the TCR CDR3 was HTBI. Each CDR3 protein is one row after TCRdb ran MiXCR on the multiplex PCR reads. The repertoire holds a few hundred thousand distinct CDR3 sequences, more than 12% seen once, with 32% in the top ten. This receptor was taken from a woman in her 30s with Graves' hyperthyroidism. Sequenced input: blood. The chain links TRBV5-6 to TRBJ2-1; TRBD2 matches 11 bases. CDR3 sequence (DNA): TGTGCCAGCAGCTTGTTGGGAACTAGCGGGAGTTACAATGAGCAGTTCTTC. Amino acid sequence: CASSLLGTSGSYNEQFF.